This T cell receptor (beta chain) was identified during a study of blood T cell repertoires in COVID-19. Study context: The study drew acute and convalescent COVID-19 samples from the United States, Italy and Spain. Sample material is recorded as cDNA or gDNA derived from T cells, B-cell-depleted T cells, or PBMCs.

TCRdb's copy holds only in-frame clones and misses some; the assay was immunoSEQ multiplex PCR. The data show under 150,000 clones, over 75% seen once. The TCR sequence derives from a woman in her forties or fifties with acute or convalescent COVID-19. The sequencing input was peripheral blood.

The CDR3 DNA sequence: TGTGCCAGCAGCCCGGGAAACGGACAGGATTACTACGAGCAGTACTTC. It translates to CASSPGNGQDYYEQYF. The chain combines TRBV7-2 with TRBJ2-7, with 7 bases matching TRBD1. With V trimmed by 5 bases and J by 3 bases, 13 bases remained unmatched. Germline CDR1 reads SGHTA; CDR2 reads FQGNSA. CDR3 length: 16 residues.